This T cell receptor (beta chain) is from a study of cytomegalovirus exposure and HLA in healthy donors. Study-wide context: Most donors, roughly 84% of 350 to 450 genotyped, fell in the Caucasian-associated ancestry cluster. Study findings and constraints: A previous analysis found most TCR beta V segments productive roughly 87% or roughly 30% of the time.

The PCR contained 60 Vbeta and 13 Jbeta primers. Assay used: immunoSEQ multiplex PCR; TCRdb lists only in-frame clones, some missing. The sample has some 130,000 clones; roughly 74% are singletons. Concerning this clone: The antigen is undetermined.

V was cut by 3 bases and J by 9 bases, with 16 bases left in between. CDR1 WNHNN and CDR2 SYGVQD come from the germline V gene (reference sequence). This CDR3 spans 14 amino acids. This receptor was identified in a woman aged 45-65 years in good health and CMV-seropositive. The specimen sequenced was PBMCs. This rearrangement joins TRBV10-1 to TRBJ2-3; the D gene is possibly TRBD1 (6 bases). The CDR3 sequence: CASSDLSSTGTQYF. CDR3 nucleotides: TGCGCCAGCAGTGACCTCAGCTCAACAGGGACGCAGTATTTT.